The rows below give T cell receptor beta chains drawn from one sample of a study of blood T cell repertoires in COVID-19. Produced via immunoSEQ multiplex PCR; TCRdb's table is partial and in-frame only. The sample consists of 350,000 to 400,000 clones, roughly 91% of them appearing once. Sequencing was performed on PBMCs or T cells enriched from blood (not recorded which). The origin of the receptors is a woman aged 18-30 years who had recovered from COVID-19. Each CDR3 is given without its conserved first and last residue. A D gene is named only where the DNA matches it firmly.

>TRBD1|TRBV7-9
ASSPTGTGAGNEKLF
>TRBD1|TRBV27
ASRPTGGSTEAF
>TRBD1|TRBV28
ASSFDRARNSPLH
>NA|TRBV9
ASSPRTVNYGYT
>NA|TRBV5-4
ASSLAGALGYT
>TRBD2|TRBV29-1
SVLKAGGYQETQY
>TRBD1|TRBV10-3
AISRDSTTDTQY
>NA|TRBV28
TTGDSNTEAF
>TRBD2|TRBV5-1
ASVWGGKRGPREGTDTQY
>NA|TRBV15
ATSPRGGEGVLTGELF
>TRBD2|TRBV5-1
ASSLGSSGGQETQY
>NA|TRBV5-6
ASSWGDGEAF
>TRBD2|TRBV7-6
ASSQTSGSTQY
>NA|TRBV20-1
SASRNRRTDTQY
>TRBD1|TRBV7-2
ASSFMTGDDTGELF
>NA|TRBV7-2
ASSARLAGGADTQY
>NA|TRBV28
ASSPETAGNSNQPQH
>TRBD2|TRBV2
ASRDQLALAGGEQY
>TRBD2|TRBV7-2
ASSFLTSGGRSDTQY
>TRBD1|TRBV5-1
ASSAVDRGNTEAF
>NA|TRBV5-4
ASSLYGGRSEKLF
>TRBD1|TRBV5-1
ASSSGQGSNQPQH
>TRBD1|TRBV5-6
ASSLLGQSRNYGYT
>NA|TRBV7-2
ASSLQGSPGYGYT
>NA|TRBV15
ATSRENRAGNTIY
>TRBD1|TRBV12-5
ASGLGQGGGTEAF
>NA|TRBV6-2/TRBV6-3
ASSYPSGFQGNQPQH
>TRBD1|TRBV6-5
ASSYSGGQDTF
>NA|TRBV10-1
ASSESPRPDNEQF
>TRBD1|TRBV4-3
ASSHRDRGPEAF
>NA|TRBV5-1
ASSLVSPGVAYEQY
>NA|TRBV24-1
ATSDSRRPEGVFTQY